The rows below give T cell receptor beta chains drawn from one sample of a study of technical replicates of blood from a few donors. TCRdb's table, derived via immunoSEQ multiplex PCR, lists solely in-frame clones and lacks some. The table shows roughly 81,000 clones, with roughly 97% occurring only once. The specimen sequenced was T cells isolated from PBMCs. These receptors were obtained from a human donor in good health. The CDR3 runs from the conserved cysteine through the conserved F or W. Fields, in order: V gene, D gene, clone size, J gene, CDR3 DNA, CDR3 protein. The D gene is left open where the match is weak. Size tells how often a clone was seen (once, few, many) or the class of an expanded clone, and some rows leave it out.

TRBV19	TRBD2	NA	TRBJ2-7	TGTGCCAGTAGTCCTCGGGGGGGGAACTACGAGCAGTACTTC	CASSPRGGNYEQYF
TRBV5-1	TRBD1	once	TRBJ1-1	TGCGCCAGCAGCTCCCAAACAGGGGACCTGAACACTGAAGCTTTCTTT	CASSSQTGDLNTEAFF
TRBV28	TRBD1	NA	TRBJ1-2	TGTGCCAGCAGACCGGACAGGGTTAACTATGGCTACACCTTC	CASRPDRVNYGYTF
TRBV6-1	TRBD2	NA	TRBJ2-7	TGTGCCAGCAGTGTAGAGACTAGCGGGAGCTACGAGCAGTACTTC	CASSVETSGSYEQYF
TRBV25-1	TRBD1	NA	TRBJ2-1	TGTGCCAGCAGTGACTTGGACAGGGGGCGGGGCGATGAGCAGTTCTTC	CASSDLDRGRGDEQFF
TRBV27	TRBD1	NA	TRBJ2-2	TGTGCCAGCAGTCCTCGACAGGGGGAGAACACCGGGGAGCTGTTTTTT	CASSPRQGENTGELFF
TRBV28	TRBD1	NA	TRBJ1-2	TGTGCCAGCAGTTCCCCCGGACAGGGAGCCTTAAATGGCTACACCTTC	CASSSPGQGALNGYTF
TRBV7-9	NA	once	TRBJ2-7	TGTGCCAGCAGCTTAGATGTCAGCTCCTACGAGCAGTACTTC	CASSLDVSSYEQYF
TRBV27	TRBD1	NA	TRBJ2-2	TGTGCCAGCAGCGAGACAGGGGGCTCCCTGAACACCGGGGAGCTGTTTTTT	CASSETGGSLNTGELFF
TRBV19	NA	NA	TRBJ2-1	TGTGCCAGTAGTAACGCCGGGGTCCTCTACAATGAGCAGTTCTTC	CASSNAGVLYNEQFF
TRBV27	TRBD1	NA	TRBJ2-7	TGTGCCAGCAGTTTATCGGGGACAGGGGAGTGGGGGATGGCTTACGAGCAGTACTTC	CASSLSGTGEWGMAYEQYF
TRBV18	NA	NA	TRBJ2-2	TGTGCCAGCTCACCACCAGCGGGCACCGGGGAGCTGTTTTTT	CASSPPAGTGELFF
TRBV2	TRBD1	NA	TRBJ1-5	TGTGCCAGCAGTGTTGACAGGGGAGCAAATCAGCCCCAGCATTTT	CASSVDRGANQPQHF
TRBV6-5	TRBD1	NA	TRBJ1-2	TGTGCCAGCAGTTACTCGGGGGCAGGGGGCATCTATGGCTACACCTTC	CASSYSGAGGIYGYTF
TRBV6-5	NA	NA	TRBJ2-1	TGTGCCAGCAGTTACTCAGGGAGCTCCTACAATGAGCAGTTCTTC	CASSYSGSSYNEQFF
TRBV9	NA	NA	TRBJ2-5	TGTGCCAGCAGCGTAGGTTCGGCAGGAAGAGAGACCCAGTACTTC	CASSVGSAGRETQYF
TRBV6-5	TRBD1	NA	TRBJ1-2	TGTGCCAGCAGTTACTCATTGACAGGGGACTATGGCTACACCTTC	CASSYSLTGDYGYTF
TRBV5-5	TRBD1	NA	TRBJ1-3	TGTGCCAGCAGCTTGGGGCAGGGGGCTGCTGGAAACACCATATATTTT	CASSLGQGAAGNTIYF
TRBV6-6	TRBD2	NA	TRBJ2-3	TGTGCCAGCACCACGCCGGCGGGACTAACCACAGATACGCAGTATTTT	CASTTPAGLTTDTQYF
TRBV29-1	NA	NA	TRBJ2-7	TGCAGCGTTAAGACACCCTTCTCCTACGAGCAGTACTTC	CSVKTPFSYEQYF
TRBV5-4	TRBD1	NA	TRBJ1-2	TGTGCCAGCAGCTTGGGAGGGGGCGTTATTGGCTATGGCTACACCTTC	CASSLGGGVIGYGYTF
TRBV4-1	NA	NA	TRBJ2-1	TGCGCCAGCAGCCTCTTACTCCCCAATGAGCAGTTCTTC	CASSLLLPNEQFF
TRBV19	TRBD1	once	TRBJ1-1	TGTGCCAGTAGTCCAGGGGGCACGATCACTGAAGCTTTCTTT	CASSPGGTITEAFF
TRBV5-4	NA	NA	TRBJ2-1	TGTGCCAGCAGCTTAGCGGAGGAGCAGTTCTTC	CASSLAEEQFF
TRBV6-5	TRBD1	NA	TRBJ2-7	TGTGCCAGCTGTGTAGGACAGGGCTACGAGCAGTACTTC	CASCVGQGYEQYF
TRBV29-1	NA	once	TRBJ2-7	TGCAGCGTACAGGGCGGCTACGAGCAGTACTTC	CSVQGGYEQYF
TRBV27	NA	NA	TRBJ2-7	TGTGCCAGCAGTTTACAATACAGGGACGAGCAGTACTTC	CASSLQYRDEQYF
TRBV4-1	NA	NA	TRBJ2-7	TGCGCCAGCAGTTCCCCCGCTAAAACTAACTACGAGCAGTACTTC	CASSSPAKTNYEQYF
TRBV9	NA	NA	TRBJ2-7	TGTGCCAGCAGCTCAAGGGGAACCCCTTACGAGCAGTACTTC	CASSSRGTPYEQYF
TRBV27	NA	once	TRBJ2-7	TGTGCCAGCCGTAAAGGAGAGGGAGTGGCCTACGAGCAGTACTTC	CASRKGEGVAYEQYF
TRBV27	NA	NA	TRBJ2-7	TGTGCCAGCAGTTTAAACGGGTTAGCCTACGAGCAGTACTTC	CASSLNGLAYEQYF
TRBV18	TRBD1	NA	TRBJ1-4	TGTGCCAGCTCAAAGGGACAGAATGAAAAACTGTTTTTT	CASSKGQNEKLFF
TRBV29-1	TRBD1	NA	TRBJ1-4	TGCAGCGGACAGGGTGCAACTAATGAAAAACTGTTTTTT	CSGQGATNEKLFF
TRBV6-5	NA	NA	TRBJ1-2	TGTGCCAGCAGTCCCCGTAACTATGGCTACACCTTC	CASSPRNYGYTF
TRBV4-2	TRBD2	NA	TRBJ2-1	TGTGCCAGCAGCCGACGGGAGGGGTCCTACAATGAGCAGTTCTTC	CASSRREGSYNEQFF
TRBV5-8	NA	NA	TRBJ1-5	TGTGCCAGCAGCCCCACGTCAGTCCAGCCCCAGCATTTT	CASSPTSVQPQHF
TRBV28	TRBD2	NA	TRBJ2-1	TGTGCCAGCTCGCTAGCGGGGGGGAGCTCCTACAATGAGCAGTTCTTC	CASSLAGGSSYNEQFF
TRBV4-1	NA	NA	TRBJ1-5	TGCGCCAGCAGCCCCCTCCAGGGAACTGGTCAGCCCCAGCATTTT	CASSPLQGTGQPQHF
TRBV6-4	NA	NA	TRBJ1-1	TGTGCCAGCAGCCTAGAACAGGGCACGGGCACTGAAGCTTTCTTT	CASSLEQGTGTEAFF
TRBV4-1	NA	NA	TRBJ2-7	TGCGCCAGCAGCCTTTCTAACAGGGGGGGGTCCTCCTACGAGCAGTACTTC	CASSLSNRGGSSYEQYF
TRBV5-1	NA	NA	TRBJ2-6	TGCGCCAGCAGCTTCTCCTTCGCCGGCATCCCTCGGGCTGGGGCCAACGTCCTGACTTTC	CASSFSFAGIPRAGANVLTF
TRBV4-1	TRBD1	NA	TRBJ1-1	TGCGCCAGCAGCTGGAGAGGGGGCGCGGAGACTGAAGCTTTCTTT	CASSWRGGAETEAFF
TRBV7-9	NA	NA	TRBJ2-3	TGTGCCAGCAATTACGGCGGGGGCACAGATACGCAGTATTTT	CASNYGGGTDTQYF
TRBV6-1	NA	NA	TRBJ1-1	TGTGCCAGCCAGGTTACTGAAGCTTTCTTT	CASQVTEAFF
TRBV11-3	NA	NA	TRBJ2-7	TGTGCCAGCAGCCAGGCCTACGAGCAGTACTTC	CASSQAYEQYF
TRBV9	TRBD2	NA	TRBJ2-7	TGTGCCAGCAGTCTCAACCCTAGCGGGCGGACCTACGAGCAGTACTTC	CASSLNPSGRTYEQYF
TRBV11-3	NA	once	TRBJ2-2	TGTGCCAGCAGTCTTCCCCTCGAGACCGGGGAGCTGTTTTTT	CASSLPLETGELFF
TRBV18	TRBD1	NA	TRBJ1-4	TGTGCCAGCTCACCACCCGGGACAGGGACGTACTCAACTAATGAAAAACTGTTTTTT	CASSPPGTGTYSTNEKLFF
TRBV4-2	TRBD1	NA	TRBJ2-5	TGTGCCAGCAGCCAGGGGCCAGATGGTAGGGGGCGAGAGACCCAGTACTTC	CASSQGPDGRGRETQYF
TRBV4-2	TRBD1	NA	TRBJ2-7	TGTGCCAGCAGCCAAGATGCCCTAGGGACAGCTCAGTACTTC	CASSQDALGTAQYF
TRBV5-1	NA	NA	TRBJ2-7	TGCGCCAGCAGCGCCGACCCTAGAGCCTCCTACGAGCAGTACTTC	CASSADPRASYEQYF
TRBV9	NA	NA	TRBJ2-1	TGTGCCAGCAGCGAACTCTACAATGAGCAGTTCTTC	CASSELYNEQFF
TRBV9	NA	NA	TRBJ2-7	TGTGCCAGCAGCGTAGGGCTAGTGTCCTACCATAACGAGCAGTACTTC	CASSVGLVSYHNEQYF
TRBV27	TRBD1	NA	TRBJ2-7	TGTGCCAGCAGTTTCGGAGACAGGGACCACGAGCAGTACTTC	CASSFGDRDHEQYF
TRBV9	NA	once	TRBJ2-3	TGTGCCAGCAGCGTGGCTCCTTACACAGATACGCAGTATTTT	CASSVAPYTDTQYF
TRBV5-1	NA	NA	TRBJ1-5	TGCGCCAGCAGCTTGGGAGGGGGTAACAATCAGCCCCAGCATTTT	CASSLGGGNNQPQHF
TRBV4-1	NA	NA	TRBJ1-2	TGCGCCAGCAGCCAAGCAGGACACTCATATGGCTACACCTTC	CASSQAGHSYGYTF
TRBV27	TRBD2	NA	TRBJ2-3	TGTGCCAGCAAATGGATGGCTAGCGGTAATAACACAGATACGCAGTATTTT	CASKWMASGNNTDTQYF
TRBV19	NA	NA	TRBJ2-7	TGTGCCAGTAGCATTGCGGAAAGCTACGAGCAGTACTTC	CASSIAESYEQYF